This T cell receptor beta chain derives from a study of blood T cell repertoires in COVID-19. Study information: Sites across the United States, Italy and Spain contributed samples from acute and convalescent COVID-19.

Data came from immunoSEQ multiplex PCR; TCRdb stores just in-frame clones and leaves some out. The sample has fewer than 200,000 clones, around 80% seen once. Participant-given clinical history determined each cohort assignment. Resolution of symptoms, clearance, or two negative PCRs was present in recovered Cohort 3 donors. In germline, CDR1 is SEHNR, CDR2 FQNEAQ (reference sequence). J lost 9 bases, V lost 1 base, and 3 bases had no gene match. CDR3 length: 13 residues. This receptor was taken from a man aged 45-65 years who had recovered from COVID-19. The specimen was PBMCs or T cells enriched from blood (not recorded which). The chain has TRBV7-9 and TRBJ2-4; 7 bases are shared with TRBD1. The CDR3 protein is CASSLDRGVIQYF. The CDR3 DNA reads TGTGCCAGCAGCTTAGACAGGGGTGTCATTCAGTACTTC. The variable domain in full, with the rest retrieved from reference TRBV7-9 and TRBJ2-4, is DTGVSQNPRHKITKRGQNVTFRCDPISEHNRLYWYRQTLGQGPEFLTYFQNEAQLEKSRLLSDRFSAERPKGSFSTLEIQRTEQGDSAMYLCASSLDRGVIQYFGAGTRLSVL.